One sample yielded the 2 T cell receptor beta chains listed below, sequenced in a study of T cells in localized non-small cell lung cancer. Clones were read by immunoSEQ multiplex PCR, and TCRdb kept only the in-frame ones, dropping some. The profile shows more than 20,000 clones, over 75% of them singletons. This specimen consisted of peripheral blood, obtained before any cancer treatment. The receptor source for this set is a male donor aged 60 or older with stage I squamous cell lung carcinoma.

The chain joins TRBV19 to TRBJ2-7; TRBD1 aligns across 9 bases. Per the germline V gene, CDR1 is LNHDA and CDR2 is SQIVND (reference sequence). This CDR3 is 13 amino acids long. V lost 8 bases to trimming and J lost 0 bases; unmatched junction nucleotides: 2. The CDR3 sequence: CASGTGNSYEQYF. In DNA form, the CDR3 reads TGTGCCAGTGGGACAGGGAACTCCTACGAGCAGTACTTC.

The rearrangement uses TRBV30 and TRBJ1-2; D not resolved. The V end was cut by 2 bases, the J end by 1 base, with 8 bases between. This CDR3 comprises 13 residues. Germline CDR1 and CDR2: GTSNPN and SVGIG (reference sequence). The CDR3: CAWSPDGNYGYTF. Here the CDR3 DNA reads TGTGCCTGGAGTCCTGATGGTAACTATGGCTACACCTTC.